Below, 2 T cell receptor beta chains from the same sample are listed, as sequenced in a study of regulatory T cells in long-lasting Graves disease. Through Arm-PCR of CDR3 regions and iRepertoire HTBI primers, TCR beta libraries were built. TCRdb re-derived calls from the multiplex PCR reads in MiXCR, one entry per CDR3 protein. Here the sample spans 300,000 to 400,000 distinct CDR3 sequences, 16% being singletons. Time point given: newly diagnosed GD, antithyroid drugs for less than 3 months. PBMCs were the source of the RNA used for TCR sequencing. The data were also submitted as part of a second study, on T cells in Graves' hyperthyroidism and ophthalmopathy.

The sequenced sample was peripheral blood mononuclear cells (PBMCs), obtained at new diagnosis, from a patient treated with antithyroid drugs. These receptors all come from a man aged 40-50 years with Graves disease.

Of note for this clonotype: At one of its ends the junction is not consistent with the germline gene, which may arise from a read error. The rearrangement joins TRBV5-5 to TRBJ2-2, with a possible D match to TRBD1 (7 bases). This CDR3 region has 15 residues. Germline CDR1 is SGHKS and CDR2 is YYEKEE (reference sequence). This chain's CDR3 is CASSYRGVYAGGLFF. CDR3 bases: TGTGCCAGCAGCTACAGGGGAGTATATGCCGGGGGGCTGTTTTTT.

To note about this clonotype: A far more abundant clone sits one base away, making this likely a read error. V is TRBV28 and J is TRBJ2-1; TRBD1 might be the D (6 bases). The germline CDR1 and CDR2 sequences are MDHEN and SYDVKM. The CDR3 consists of 15 residues. V was cut by 4 bases and J by 10 bases, with 20 bases left in between. CDR3 sequence (DNA): TGTGCCAGCAGTTCCCGGCCGGGACATCCCTACGAGCAGTTCTTC. This encodes CASSSRPGHPYEQFF.